The T cell receptor beta chain described here comes from a study of blood T cell repertoires in COVID-19. Turning to the study itself: The cDNA or gDNA used as material had been derived from T cells, B-cell-depleted T cells, or PBMCs.

The junction had 10 bases not matched to a gene; V was cut back by 3 bases and J by 7 bases. Germline values: CDR1 SGDLS, CDR2 YYNGEE. This CDR3 region has 16 residues. Libraries were prepared by immunoSEQ multiplex PCR; TCRdb keeps only in-frame clonotypes and omits some of them. Among a few hundred thousand clones, roughly 82% were seen once, and the ten largest hold more than 9%. The specimen was peripheral blood. The V and J genes are TRBV9 and TRBJ2-1; 10 positions agree with TRBD1. This clonotype originated in a man of 80 years or more with acute or convalescent COVID-19. CDR3: CASSGHRDRGQNEQFF. CDR3 nucleotides: TGTGCCAGCAGCGGACACCGGGACAGGGGACAGAATGAGCAGTTCTTC.